The T cell receptor beta chain under discussion was sequenced for a study of cytomegalovirus exposure and HLA in healthy donors. Regarding the study as a whole: Most TCRs appeared rarely, but some public TCRs recurred in many donors. The investigators catalogued 150 or so TCR beta chains as cytomegalovirus-associated.

The primer mix had 60 Vbeta and 13 Jbeta primers. Using immunoSEQ multiplex PCR, the repertoire was profiled, and TCRdb retains in-frame clones only, with some absent. The table shows fewer than 140,000 clones, with around four fifths occurring only once. This clone was recorded once. Its antigen is not known. The CDR3 loop spans 14 amino acids. CDR1 is LNHDA, CDR2 SQIVND, per germline (reference sequence). Trimming cost V 8 bases and J 2 bases; bases outside gene matches: 7. The TCR sequence derives from a man aged 50-59 years in good health and CMV-seronegative. The rearrangement joins TRBV19 to TRBJ1-2; 8 bases match TRBD1. Sequencing was done on a sample of PBMCs. CDR3 nucleotides: TGTGCCAGTGGTGTTCAGGGGGCGAACTATGGCTACACCTTC. Protein product: CASGVQGANYGYTF.